This T cell receptor (beta chain) is from a study of identical twins. Study results and caveats: Out-of-frame alpha sequences shared between twins exhibited an excess of low generation probability. Memory repertoires showed no such pattern, whereas abundant cord blood beta clonotypes carried fewer insertions.

This CDR3 has 16 residues. Trimming removed 2 bases from V and 5 bases from J, with 18 bases in between. Germline CDR1 reads LGHNA; CDR2 reads YNFKEQ. Unique molecular identifiers were in the cDNA, with template-switch universal primer binding. TCRdb redid the calling of the 5' RACE reads with MiXCR, one entry per CDR3 protein. Altogether some 460,000 distinct CDR3 sequences are present, 12% to 15% being singletons, with the ten largest covering around 0.52%. This clonotype has just a few counts. Its matching antigen is unknown. This same sample was also part of a study on yellow fever vaccine responses in identical twins.

The sample comprised CD4+ T cells sorted from blood. The sequence was collected from a woman younger than 35 in good health. The chain employs TRBV4-2 and TRBJ2-5; D call uncertain. The CDR3 DNA reads TGTGCCAGCAGCCAACGCCCCACCAAAGTTCTCGAGACCCAGTACTTC. This encodes CASSQRPTKVLETQYF.